This T cell receptor (beta chain) was profiled in a study of OX40 agonist ivuxolimab in advanced cancers. Overall study findings and caveats: Among the nonresponders, some also had low normalized T-cell clonal expansion. Researchers did not determine the expanded peripheral T cells' antigen specificity.

Method: immunoSEQ multiplex PCR; TCRdb's copy keeps in-frame clones and lacks some. The table has around 56,000 clones, approximately 86% seen once. The germline V gene encodes CDR1 SGHTA and CDR2 FQGNSA. This CDR3 has 15 amino acids. The trim removed 4 bases at V and 6 bases at J, leaving 12 bases unmatched. This clone has just a few counts. Its cognate antigen is unknown. The clonotype originates from an adult with an advanced solid tumor such as melanoma, head and neck, liver or kidney cancer. The chain carries TRBV7-2 and TRBJ2-7; TRBD2 aligns across 7 bases. Material: CD4+ or CD8+ T cells sorted from blood, obtained in a trial of the OX40 agonist ivuxolimab. Written as DNA, the CDR3 is TGTGCCAGCAGCTCCCGTCGGGGGGATCACTCCGAGCAGTACTTC. Translation: CASSSRRGDHSEQYF.